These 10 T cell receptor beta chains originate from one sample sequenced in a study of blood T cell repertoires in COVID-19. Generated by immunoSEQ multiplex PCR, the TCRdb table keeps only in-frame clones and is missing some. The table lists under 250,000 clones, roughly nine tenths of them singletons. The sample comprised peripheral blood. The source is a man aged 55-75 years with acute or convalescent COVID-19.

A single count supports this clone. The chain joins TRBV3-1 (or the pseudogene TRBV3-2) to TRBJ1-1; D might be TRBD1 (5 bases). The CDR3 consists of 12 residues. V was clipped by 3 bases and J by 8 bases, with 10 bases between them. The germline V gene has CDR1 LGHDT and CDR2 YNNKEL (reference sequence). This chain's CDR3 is CASSHGASEAFF. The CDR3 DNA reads TGTGCCAGCAGCCATGGGGCCAGCGAAGCTTTCTTT.

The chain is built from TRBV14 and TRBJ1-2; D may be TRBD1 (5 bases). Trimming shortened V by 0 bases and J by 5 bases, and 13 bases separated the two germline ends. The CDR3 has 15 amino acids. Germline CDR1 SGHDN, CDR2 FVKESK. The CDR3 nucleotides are TGTGCCAGCAGCCAAGAGGCAGGGATTGATTATGGCTACACCTTC. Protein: CASSQEAGIDYGYTF. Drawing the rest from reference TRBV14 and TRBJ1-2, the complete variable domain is EAGVTQFPSHSVIEKGQTVTLRCDPISGHDNLYWYRRVMGKEIKFLLHFVKESKQDESGMPNNRFLAERTGGTYSTLKVQPAELEDSGVYFCASSQEAGIDYGYTFGSGTRLTVV.

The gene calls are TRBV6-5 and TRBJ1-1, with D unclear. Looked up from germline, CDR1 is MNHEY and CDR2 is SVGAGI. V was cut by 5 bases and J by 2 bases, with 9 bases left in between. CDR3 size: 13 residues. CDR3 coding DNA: TGTGCCAGCAGTATTCGAGCCAACACTGAAGCTTTCTTT. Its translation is CASSIRANTEAFF.

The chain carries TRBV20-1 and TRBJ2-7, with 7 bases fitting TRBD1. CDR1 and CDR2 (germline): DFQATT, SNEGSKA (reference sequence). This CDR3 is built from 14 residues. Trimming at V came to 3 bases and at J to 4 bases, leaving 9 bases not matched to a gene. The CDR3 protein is CSASSAGGRYEQYF. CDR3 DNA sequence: TGCAGTGCTAGTTCGGCAGGGGGTCGGTACGAGCAGTACTTC.

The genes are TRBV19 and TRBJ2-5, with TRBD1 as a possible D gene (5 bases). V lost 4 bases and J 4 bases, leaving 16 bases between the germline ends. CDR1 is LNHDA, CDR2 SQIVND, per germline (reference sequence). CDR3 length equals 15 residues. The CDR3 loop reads CASSSLNRTSETQYF. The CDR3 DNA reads TGTGCCAGTAGTAGTCTCAACAGGACGTCAGAGACCCAGTACTTC.

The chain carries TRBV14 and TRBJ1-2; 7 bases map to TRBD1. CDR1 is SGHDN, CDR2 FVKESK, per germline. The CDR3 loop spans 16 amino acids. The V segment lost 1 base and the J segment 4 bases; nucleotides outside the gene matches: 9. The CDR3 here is CASSQVGGRASYGYTF. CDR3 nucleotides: TGTGCCAGCAGCCAAGTAGGGGGCAGGGCTAGCTATGGCTACACCTTC.

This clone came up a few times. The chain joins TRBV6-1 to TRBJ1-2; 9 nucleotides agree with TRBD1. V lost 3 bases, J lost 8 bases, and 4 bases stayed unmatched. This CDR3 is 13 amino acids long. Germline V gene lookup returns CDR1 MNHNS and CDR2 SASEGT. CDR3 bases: TGTGCCAGCAGTGACAGGGACAGGGCGGGCTACACCTTC. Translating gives CASSDRDRAGYTF.

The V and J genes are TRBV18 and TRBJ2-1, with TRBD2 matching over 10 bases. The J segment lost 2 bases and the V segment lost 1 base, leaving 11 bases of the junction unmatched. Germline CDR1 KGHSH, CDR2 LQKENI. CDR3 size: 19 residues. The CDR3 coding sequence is TGTGCCAGCTCACCACTCTTAGCGGGAGGACGGGGGACCTACAATGAGCAGTTCTTC. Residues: CASSPLLAGGRGTYNEQFF. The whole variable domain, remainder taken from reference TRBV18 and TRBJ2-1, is NAGVMQNPRHLVRRRGQEARLRCSPMKGHSHVYWYRQLPEEGLKFMVYLQKENIIDESGMPKERFSAEFPKEGPSILRIQQVVRGDSAAYFCASSPLLAGGRGTYNEQFFGPGTRLTVL.

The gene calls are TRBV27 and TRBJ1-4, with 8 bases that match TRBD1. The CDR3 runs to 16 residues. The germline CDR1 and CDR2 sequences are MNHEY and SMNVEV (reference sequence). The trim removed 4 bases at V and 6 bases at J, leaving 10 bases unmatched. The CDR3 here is CASSSTPGQGDEKLFF. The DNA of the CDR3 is TGTGCCAGCAGTTCAACACCCGGACAGGGTGATGAAAAACTGTTTTTT.

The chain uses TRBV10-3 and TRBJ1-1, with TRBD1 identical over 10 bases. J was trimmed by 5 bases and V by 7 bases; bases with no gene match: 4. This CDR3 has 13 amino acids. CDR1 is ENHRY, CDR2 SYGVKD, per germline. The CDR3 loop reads CAIIRTGGTEAFF. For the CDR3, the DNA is TGTGCCATCATCCGGACAGGGGGGACTGAAGCTTTCTTT.